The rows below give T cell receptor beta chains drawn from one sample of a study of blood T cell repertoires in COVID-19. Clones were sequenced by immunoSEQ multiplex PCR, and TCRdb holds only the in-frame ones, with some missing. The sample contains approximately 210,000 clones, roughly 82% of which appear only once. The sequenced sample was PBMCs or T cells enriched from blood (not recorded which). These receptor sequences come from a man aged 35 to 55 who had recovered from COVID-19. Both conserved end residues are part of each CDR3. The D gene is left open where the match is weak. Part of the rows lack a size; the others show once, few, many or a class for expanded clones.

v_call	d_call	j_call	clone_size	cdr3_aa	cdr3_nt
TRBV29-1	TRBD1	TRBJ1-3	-	CSAAPGQGPGNTIYF	TGCAGCGCTGCGCCGGGACAGGGTCCTGGAAACACCATATATTTT
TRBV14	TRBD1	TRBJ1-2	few	CASSQQGVYGYTF	TGTGCCAGCAGCCAACAGGGGGTCTATGGCTACACCTTC
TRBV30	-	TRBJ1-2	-	CAWSVMTDYGYTF	TGTGCCTGGAGTGTAATGACAGATTATGGCTACACCTTC
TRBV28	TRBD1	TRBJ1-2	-	CASRSAGTEDNSYGYTF	TGTGCCAGCAGATCAGCCGGGACAGAAGACAACTCGTATGGCTACACCTTC
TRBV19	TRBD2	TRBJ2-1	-	CASSITSGSDEQFF	TGTGCCAGTAGTATTACTAGCGGGAGCGATGAGCAGTTCTTC
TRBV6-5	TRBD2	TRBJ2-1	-	CASSYGLAGTNEQFF	TGTGCCAGCAGTTACGGACTAGCGGGAACCAATGAGCAGTTCTTC
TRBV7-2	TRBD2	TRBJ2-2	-	CASSSTSGTRTGELFF	TGTGCCAGCAGCTCGACTAGCGGGACCCGCACCGGGGAGCTGTTTTTT
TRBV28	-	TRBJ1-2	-	CASSVQGYYGYTF	TGTGCCAGCAGTGTTCAGGGGTACTATGGCTACACCTTC
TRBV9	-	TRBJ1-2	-	CASSVFSGGGYTF	TGTGCCAGCAGCGTATTTTCGGGGGGTGGCTACACCTTC
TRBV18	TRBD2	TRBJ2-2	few	CASSPQMASGSLGTGELFF	TGTGCCAGCTCACCACAAATGGCTAGCGGGAGTCTAGGCACCGGGGAGCTGTTTTTT
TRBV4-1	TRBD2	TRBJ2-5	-	CASSPGTSAETQYF	TGCGCCAGCAGCCCCGGGACTAGCGCAGAGACCCAGTACTTC
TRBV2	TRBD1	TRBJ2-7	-	CASSSSTRDRGRYEQYF	TGTGCCAGCAGTTCATCCACCCGGGACAGGGGTCGGTACGAGCAGTACTTC
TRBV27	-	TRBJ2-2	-	CASSLQVTGELFF	TGTGCCAGCAGTTTACAGGTCACCGGGGAGCTGTTTTTT
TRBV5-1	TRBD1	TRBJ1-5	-	CASSSGQGDQPQHF	TGCGCCAGCAGCTCGGGACAGGGGGATCAGCCCCAGCATTTT
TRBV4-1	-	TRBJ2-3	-	CASSLLRADTQYF	TGCGCCAGCAGCCTACTGCGGGCGGATACGCAGTATTTT
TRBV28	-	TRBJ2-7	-	CASSFILEQYF	TGTGCCAGCAGTTTTATACTCGAGCAGTACTTC
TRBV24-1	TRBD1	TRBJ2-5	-	CATSETGTGLFETQYF	TGTGCCACCAGCGAGACCGGGACAGGTCTGTTTGAGACCCAGTACTTC